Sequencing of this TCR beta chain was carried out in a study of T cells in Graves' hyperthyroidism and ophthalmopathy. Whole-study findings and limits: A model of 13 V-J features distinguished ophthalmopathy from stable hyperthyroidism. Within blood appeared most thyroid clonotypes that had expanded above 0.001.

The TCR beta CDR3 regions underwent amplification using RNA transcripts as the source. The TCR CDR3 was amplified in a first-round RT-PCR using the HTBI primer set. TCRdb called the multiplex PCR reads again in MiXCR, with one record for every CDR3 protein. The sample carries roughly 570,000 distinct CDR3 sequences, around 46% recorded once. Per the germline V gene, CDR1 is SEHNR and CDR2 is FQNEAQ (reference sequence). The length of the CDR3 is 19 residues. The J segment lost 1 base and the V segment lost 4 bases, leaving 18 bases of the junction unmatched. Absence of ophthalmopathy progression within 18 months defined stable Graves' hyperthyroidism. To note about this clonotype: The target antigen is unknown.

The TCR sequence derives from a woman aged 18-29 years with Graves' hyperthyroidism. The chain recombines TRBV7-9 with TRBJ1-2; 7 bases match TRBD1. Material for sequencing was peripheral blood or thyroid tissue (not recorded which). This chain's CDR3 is CASSSELRDSPVINYGYTF. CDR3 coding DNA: TGTGCCAGCAGCTCAGAACTTAGGGACAGTCCCGTTATTAACTATGGCTACACCTTC.